The clone carrying this TCR beta chain was recorded many times. iRepertoire HTBI primers and Arm-PCR of CDR3 regions built TCR beta libraries. TCRdb reprocessed the multiplex PCR reads with MiXCR, giving one entry per CDR3 protein. The sample has 350,000 to 450,000 distinct CDR3 sequences; 15% are singletons. This sample was taken from a study of regulatory T cells in long-lasting Graves disease. The time point here: newly diagnosed GD, antithyroid drugs for less than 3 months. Researchers made the TCR library from RNA that was extracted from PBMCs. This same sample was also taken into another study, of T cells in Graves' hyperthyroidism and ophthalmopathy. That work contributes: A first-round RT-PCR of the TCR CDR3 used the HTBI primer set.

Sequencing used peripheral blood mononuclear cells (PBMCs), obtained at new diagnosis, from a patient treated with antithyroid drugs. This clonotype was sampled from a woman between 40 and 50 years old with Graves disease.

The CDR3 DNA sequence: TGTGCCAGCAGTAGGGGACAGGGGGCTGGCACAGATACGCAGTATTTT. Its protein is CASSRGQGAGTDTQYF. The J gene is TRBJ2-3, the V gene TRBV6-1, with TRBD1 matching 12 bases. CDR3 length: 16 residues. Germline V gene lookup returns CDR1 MNHNS and CDR2 SASEGT. With 5 bases clipped from V and 1 base from J, the junction kept 4 bases outside the gene matches.